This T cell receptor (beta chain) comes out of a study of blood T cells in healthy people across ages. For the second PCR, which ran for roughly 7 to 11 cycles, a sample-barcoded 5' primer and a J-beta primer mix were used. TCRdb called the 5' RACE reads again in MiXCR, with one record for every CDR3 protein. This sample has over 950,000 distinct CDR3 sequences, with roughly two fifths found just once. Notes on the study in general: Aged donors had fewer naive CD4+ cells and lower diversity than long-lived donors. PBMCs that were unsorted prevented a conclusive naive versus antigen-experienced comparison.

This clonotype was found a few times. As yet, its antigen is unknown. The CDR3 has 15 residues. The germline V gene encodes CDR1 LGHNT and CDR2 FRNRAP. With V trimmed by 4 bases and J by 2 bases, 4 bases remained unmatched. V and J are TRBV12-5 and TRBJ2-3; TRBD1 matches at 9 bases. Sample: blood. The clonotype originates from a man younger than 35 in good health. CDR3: CASGSGQGFTDTQYF. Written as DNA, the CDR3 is TGTGCTAGTGGTTCGGGACAGGGTTTCACAGATACGCAGTATTTT.